This T cell receptor (beta chain) appears in the sequencing data of a study of blood T cell repertoires in COVID-19. Study context: Acute and convalescent COVID-19 samples came from the United States, Italy and Spain. The analysed material was cDNA or gDNA that came from T cells, B-cell-depleted T cells, or PBMCs.

The CDR3 runs 13 residues. CDR1 is SEHNR, CDR2 FQNEAQ, per germline (reference sequence). V gave up 8 bases and J gave up 7 bases, with 15 bases separating them. Profiling relied on immunoSEQ multiplex PCR, and the TCRdb table lists in-frame clones only, not all of them. The sample shows 200,000 to 250,000 clones, 85% to 90% of them seen only once. Participants, about 18 to 100 years old, spanned around 25 US areas. Sequences were obtained from PBMCs or T cells enriched from blood (not recorded which). The sequence came from a man aged 25-40 years who had been exposed to COVID-19. The chain is built from TRBV7-9 and TRBJ1-5; D is unclear. Here the CDR3 reads CASGLLIRQPQHF. As DNA, the CDR3 is TGTGCCAGCGGACTTTTAATAAGGCAGCCCCAGCATTTT.